The 10 T cell receptor beta chains below come from one sample, sequenced in a study of OX40 agonist ivuxolimab in advanced cancers. Libraries were prepared through the immunoSEQ multiplex PCR assay. Here the immuneACCESS table is served through TCRdb, limited to in-frame sequences with V and J called. Missing clones are a known gap in these copies; in checked studies unresolved V genes cover under half, and the rest lacks a known reason. This sample gives about 88,000 clones in total; over 75% of them show up just once. Clones ranked in the top ten supply 3.5% to 4% of the sample. The sample in question was CD4+ or CD8+ T cells sorted from blood, obtained in a trial of the OX40 agonist ivuxolimab. These receptors were taken from an adult with an advanced solid tumor such as melanoma, head and neck, liver or kidney cancer.

The chain couples TRBV2 to TRBJ1-4; TRBD1 agrees at 7 bases. Germline CDR1 reads SNHLY; CDR2 reads FYNNEI. CDR3 length: 14 amino acids. The trim removed 6 bases at V and 4 bases at J, leaving 5 bases unmatched. In nucleotides, the CDR3 is TGTGCCAGCAGCGGGGACAGAGATAATGAAAAACTGTTTTTT. This gives the protein CASSGDRDNEKLFF.

The genes are TRBV7-9 and TRBJ2-1; 11 nucleotides match TRBD2. The CDR3 contains 16 residues. Trimming took 5 bases from V and 9 from J; bases not matched to a gene: 12. Germline loops: CDR1 SEHNR, CDR2 FQNEAQ (reference sequence). CDR3 DNA: TGTGCCAGCAGCCCAAACCTAAGACTAGCGGGACCTGAGCAGTTCTTC. It is translated as CASSPNLRLAGPEQFF.

The rearrangement links TRBV5-8 to TRBJ2-3, with a possible D match to TRBD2 (6 bases). Trimming shortened V by 4 bases and J by 4 bases, and 7 bases separated the two germline ends. Germline CDR1 and CDR2: SGHTS and YDEGEE. There are 12 residues in the CDR3. Here the CDR3 reads CASSAGPDTQYF. The DNA of the CDR3 is TGTGCCAGCAGCGCGGGACCAGATACGCAGTATTTT.

The rearrangement joins TRBV15 to TRBJ2-3; no definite D call. This CDR3 contains 13 residues. V was pared by 0 bases and J by 4 bases, with 5 bases between. Germline CDR1 LNHNV, CDR2 YYDKDF (reference sequence). CDR3 bases: TGTGCCACCAGCAGAGATCAGCCAGATACGCAGTATTTT. This sequence encodes CATSRDQPDTQYF.

The gene calls are TRBV4-3 and TRBJ2-2; D may be TRBD1 (5 bases). CDR1 and CDR2 from the germline V gene are LGHNA and YSLEER. The length of the CDR3 is 17 residues. Trimming removed 4 bases from V and 3 bases from J, with 18 bases in between. CDR3 residues: CASSPAVGVGDTGELFF. The CDR3 nucleotides are TGCGCCAGCAGCCCCGCCGTAGGGGTAGGGGACACCGGGGAGCTGTTTTTT.

This rearrangement joins TRBV5-5 to TRBJ2-7, with 14 nucleotides matching TRBD2. The trim removed 3 bases at V and 4 bases at J, leaving 6 bases unmatched. This CDR3 comprises 16 residues. Germline CDR1 is SGHKS and CDR2 is YYEKEE (reference sequence). The CDR3 nucleotides are TGTGCCAGCAGCTCGCCGAGGACTAGCGGGGGGTACGAGCAGTACTTC. Residues: CASSSPRTSGGYEQYF.

The CDR3 protein is CAISEVGSTYEQYF. In DNA form, the CDR3 reads TGTGCCATCAGTGAAGTCGGGAGCACCTACGAGCAGTACTTC. V is TRBV10-3 and J is TRBJ2-7; D is possibly TRBD2 (6 bases). From germline, CDR1 is ENHRY and CDR2 SYGVKD. The CDR3 contains 14 residues. With 3 bases removed from V and 2 bases from J, the gap between germline ends came to 11 bases.

V usage is TRBV5-5 and J usage is TRBJ1-5; 10 bases line up with TRBD1. The CDR3 loop spans 15 amino acids. The germline gives CDR1 SGHKS, CDR2 YYEKEE (reference sequence). The ends lost 3 bases at V and 5 bases at J; junction bases unmatched: 5. CDR3 bases: TGTGCCAGCAGCTCTCTGACAGGGGGCGATCAGCCCCAGCATTTT. This encodes CASSSLTGGDQPQHF.

The table lists this clone with a count of one. The rearrangement links TRBV9 to TRBJ1-3; D ambiguous. Deletions cut 4 bases from V and 2 bases from J, with 16 bases between. This CDR3 comprises 16 residues. Germline V gene sequence: CDR1 SGDLS, CDR2 YYNGEE. The CDR3 bases are TGTGCCAGCAGCTTCGACGGAGCCATCACTGGAAACACCATATATTTT. Amino acids: CASSFDGAITGNTIYF. Full variable domain (rest looked up from reference TRBV9 and TRBJ1-3): DSGVTQTPKHLITATGQRVTLRCSPRSGDLSVYWYQQSLDQGLQFLIQYYNGEERAKGNILERFSAQQFPDLHSELNLSSLELGDSALYFCASSFDGAITGNTIYFGEGSWLTVV.

The genes are TRBV6-5 and TRBJ1-6; unclear D gene. The CDR3 runs 13 residues. The germline V and J ends were trimmed by 6 bases and 7 bases, with 10 bases remaining between them. Germline loops: CDR1 MNHEY, CDR2 SVGAGI. CDR3 DNA sequence: TGTGCCAGCAGCGCCGTTAGAAATTCACCCCTCCACTTT. This gives the protein CASSAVRNSPLHF.